This T cell receptor (beta chain) derives from a study of T-cell memory formation after mild COVID-19. This clonotype was seen at least ten times. 5'RACE primed from the constant segment yielded TCR alpha and TCR beta cDNA libraries bearing sample barcodes and UMIs. TCRdb reprocessed the 5' RACE reads with MiXCR, giving one entry per CDR3 protein. The repertoire holds more than 100,000 distinct CDR3 sequences, roughly 6% seen once, with approximately 2% in the top ten. This CDR3 has 12 residues. The V gene's germline CDR1 is KGHSH and CDR2 LQKENI. The ends were cut back, 6 bases at V and 7 bases at J, with 13 bases in the middle.

Material: PBMCs or a T cell subset sorted from them (not recorded which). The source of this sequence is an adult woman who had mild COVID-19 (a few samples of this study predate the infection). Cell type and time point are not known. This chain connects TRBV18 to TRBJ2-7; the D is unclear. The CDR3 here is CASSSTPPEQYF. The CDR3 bases are TGTGCCAGCTCCTCGACTCCACCGGAGCAGTACTTC. Combining the CDR3 with reference TRBV18 and TRBJ2-7 gives the whole variable domain NAGVMQNPRHLVRRRGQEARLRCSPMKGHSHVYWYRQLPEEGLKFMVYLQKENIIDESGMPKERFSAEFPKEGPSILRIQQVVRGDSAAYFCASSSTPPEQYFGPGTRLTVT.